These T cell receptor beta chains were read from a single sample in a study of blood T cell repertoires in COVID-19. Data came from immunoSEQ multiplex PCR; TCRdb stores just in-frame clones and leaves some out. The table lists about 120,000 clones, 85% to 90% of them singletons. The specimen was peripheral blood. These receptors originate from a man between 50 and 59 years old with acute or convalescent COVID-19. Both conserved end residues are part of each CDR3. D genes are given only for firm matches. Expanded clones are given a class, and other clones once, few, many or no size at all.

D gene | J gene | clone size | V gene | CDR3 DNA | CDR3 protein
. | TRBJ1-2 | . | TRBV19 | TGTGCCAGTAGGTTCATCGGGGATAACTATGGCTACACCTTC | CASRFIGDNYGYTF
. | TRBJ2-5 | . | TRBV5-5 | TGTGCCAGCAGCTTCGACAGACAGTCAGAGACCCAGTACTTC | CASSFDRQSETQYF
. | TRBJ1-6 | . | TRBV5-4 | TGTGCCAGCAGCTCCCTCGGAGGGAATTCACCCCTCCACTTT | CASSSLGGNSPLHF
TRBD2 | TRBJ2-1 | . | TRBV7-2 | TGTGCCAGCAGCTTAGCGGGACTAGCGGCGGCGCAGTTCTTC | CASSLAGLAAAQFF
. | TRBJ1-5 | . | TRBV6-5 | TGTGCCAGCAGCCCCACAAGGGGAAATCAGCCCCAGCATTTT | CASSPTRGNQPQHF
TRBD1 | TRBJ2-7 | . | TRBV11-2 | TGTGCCAGCAGCTCGGCCGGGACAGGGGTCGACGAGCAGTACTTC | CASSSAGTGVDEQYF
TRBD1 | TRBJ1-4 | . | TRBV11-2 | TGTGCCAGCAGCTCCGGACAGGGGTCTAATGAAAAACTGTTTTTT | CASSSGQGSNEKLFF
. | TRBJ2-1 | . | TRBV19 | TGTGCCAGCACTAGCTACAATGAGCAGTTCTTC | CASTSYNEQFF
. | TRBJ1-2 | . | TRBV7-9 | TGTGCCAGCAGCATCCTAATCCGGGGGAACTATGGCTACACCTTC | CASSILIRGNYGYTF
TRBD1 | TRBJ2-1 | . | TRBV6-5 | TGTGCCAGCAGTAAGGACAGGATGAAGCAGTTCTTC | CASSKDRMKQFF
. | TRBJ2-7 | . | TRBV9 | TGTGCCAGCAGCCCAAGGACACGAGATTACGAGCAGTACTTC | CASSPRTRDYEQYF
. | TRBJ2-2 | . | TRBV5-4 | TGTGCCGGCCGAGGATCCAACACCGGGGAGCTGTTTTTT | CAGRGSNTGELFF
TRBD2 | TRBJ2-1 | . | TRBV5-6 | TGTGCCAGCAGCTTGTTACGGGAGGGTAACAATGAGCAGTTCTTC | CASSLLREGNNEQFF
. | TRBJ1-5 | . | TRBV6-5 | TGTGCCAGCAGTTACTCGGGGGCCCATCAGCCCCAGCATTTT | CASSYSGAHQPQHF
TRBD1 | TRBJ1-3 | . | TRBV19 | TGTGCCAGCCGTCTGGACAGGGGGGGAAACACCATATATTTT | CASRLDRGGNTIYF
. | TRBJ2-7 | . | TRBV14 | TGTGCCAGCAGCCTGCAGAATACCTACGAGCAGTACTTC | CASSLQNTYEQYF
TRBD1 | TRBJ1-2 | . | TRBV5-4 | TGTGCCAGCAGCCCTACAGGGGGCAACTATGGCTACACCTTC | CASSPTGGNYGYTF
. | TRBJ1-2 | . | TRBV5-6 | TGTGCCAGCACCCCCCTGGGGGGGGCAAGTGGCTACACCTTC | CASTPLGGASGYTF
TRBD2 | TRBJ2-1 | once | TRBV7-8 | TGTGCCAGCAGCTTAGGAGGAGTCGGGAGGGTGAGGAATGAGCAGTTCTTC | CASSLGGVGRVRNEQFF
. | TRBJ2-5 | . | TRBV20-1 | TGCAGTGCTAGTTCGGGAGTGAGCCAAGAGACCCAGTACTTC | CSASSGVSQETQYF
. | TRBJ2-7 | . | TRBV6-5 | TGTGCCAGTACTTCCCCCGAGCAAAAGCAGTACTTC | CASTSPEQKQYF
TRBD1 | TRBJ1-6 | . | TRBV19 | TGTGCCAGTGACGACAGGGGGGATTCACCCCTCCACTTT | CASDDRGDSPLHF
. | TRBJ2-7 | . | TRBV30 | TGTGCCTGGAGTCCGGACAGAGCCTACGAGCAGTACTTC | CAWSPDRAYEQYF
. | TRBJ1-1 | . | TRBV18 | TGTGCCAGCTCACCACCCGCAGGTACCCAAACGAACACTGAAGCTTTCTTT | CASSPPAGTQTNTEAFF
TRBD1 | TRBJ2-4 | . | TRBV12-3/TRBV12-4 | TGTGCCAGCAGTTCGACAGGGATACAGTACTTC | CASSSTGIQYF
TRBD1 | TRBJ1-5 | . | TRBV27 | TGTGCCAGCAGCCGACAGGGGGCAAATCAGCCCCAGCATTTT | CASSRQGANQPQHF
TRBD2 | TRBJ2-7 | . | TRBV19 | TGTGCCAGTAGTACCCCGGGGACTAGCCGGTACGAGCAGTACTTC | CASSTPGTSRYEQYF
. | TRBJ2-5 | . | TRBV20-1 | TGCAGTGCTAGAACAGAAGAGACCCAGTACTTC | CSARTEETQYF
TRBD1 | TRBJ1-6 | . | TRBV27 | TGTGCCAGCAGGCTCTCGACAGGGAATTCACCCCTCCACTTT | CASRLSTGNSPLHF
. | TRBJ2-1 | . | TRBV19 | TGTGCCAGTAGTAGTCGGAGGGGGGGCTACAATGAGCAGTTCTTC | CASSSRRGGYNEQFF
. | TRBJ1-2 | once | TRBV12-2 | TGTGCAAGTCCCTGGACAAGAACTAACTATGGCTACACCTTC | CASPWTRTNYGYTF